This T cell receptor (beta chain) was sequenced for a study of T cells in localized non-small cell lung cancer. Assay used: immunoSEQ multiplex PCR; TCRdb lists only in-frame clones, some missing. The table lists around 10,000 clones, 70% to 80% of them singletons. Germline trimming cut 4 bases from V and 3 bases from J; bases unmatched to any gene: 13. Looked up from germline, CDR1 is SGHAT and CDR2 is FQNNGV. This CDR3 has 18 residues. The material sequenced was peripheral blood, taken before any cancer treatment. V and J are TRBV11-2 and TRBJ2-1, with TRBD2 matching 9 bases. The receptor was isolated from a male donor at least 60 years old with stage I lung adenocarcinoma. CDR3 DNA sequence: TGTGCCAGCAGCTCTGTTTTCCTCGCGGGGGGGAACTACAATGAGCAGTTCTTC. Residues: CASSSVFLAGGNYNEQFF.